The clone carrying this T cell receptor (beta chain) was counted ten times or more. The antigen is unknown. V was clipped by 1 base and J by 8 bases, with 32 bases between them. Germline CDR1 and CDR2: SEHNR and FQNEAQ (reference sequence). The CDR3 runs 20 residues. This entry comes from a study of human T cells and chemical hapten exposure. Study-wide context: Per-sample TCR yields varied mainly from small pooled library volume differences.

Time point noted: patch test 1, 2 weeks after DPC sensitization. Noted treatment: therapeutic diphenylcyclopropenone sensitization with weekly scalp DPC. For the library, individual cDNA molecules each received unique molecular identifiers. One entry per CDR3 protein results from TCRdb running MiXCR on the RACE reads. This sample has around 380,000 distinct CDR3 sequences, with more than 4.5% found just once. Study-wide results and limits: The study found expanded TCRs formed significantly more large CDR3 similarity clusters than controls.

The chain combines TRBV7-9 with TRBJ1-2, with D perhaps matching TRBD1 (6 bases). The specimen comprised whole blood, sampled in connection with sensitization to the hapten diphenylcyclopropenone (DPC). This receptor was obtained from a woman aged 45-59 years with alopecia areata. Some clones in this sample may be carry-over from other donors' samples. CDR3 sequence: CASSLEFGGRPSDSSHGYTF. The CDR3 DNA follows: TGTGCCAGCAGCTTAGAGTTCGGGGGCCGGCCCTCCGATTCTAGTCACGGCTACACCTTC.